What follows is one TCR beta chain and its context. What it recognizes is unknown. The data were obtained in a study of shared clonotypes between healthy human individuals. Overall study: CD4 naive cells filled three plates per donor, CD4 memory three, CD8 naive two and CD8 memory one.

Study-level results: Donors were few, which limited the genetic and exposure-history diversity represented.

Original processing methods: ImmunoSEQ sequences covered only the junction and lacked quality scores; filtering therefore differed. Clones were sequenced by immunoSEQ multiplex PCR, and TCRdb holds only the in-frame ones, with some missing. From that table come the V and J calls and clone size; the DNA was used to work out D and trimming. Found here are roughly 2.6 million clones, around nine tenths of them singletons; the top ten hold around 0.15%. In germline, CDR1 is MNHNY, CDR2 SVGAGI (reference sequence). Trimming removed 5 bases from V and 2 bases from J, with 7 bases in between. CDR3 length: 14 amino acids.

Material for sequencing was naive CD4+ T cells sorted from blood. The subset was: CD45RA+ positively selected. The receptor was derived from a man aged 18 to 29 in good health. The chain couples TRBV6-6 to TRBJ2-6; D call uncertain. CDR3 sequence (DNA): TGTGCCAGCAGTCCCCTTGCTGGGGCCAACGTCCTGACTTTC. This gives the protein CASSPLAGANVLTF.